Listed below are T cell receptor beta chains from one sample, sequenced in a study of vaccination and CD4 T cells after COVID-19. TCRdb fed the PCR reads into MiXCR, producing one record per CDR3 protein. The sample records almost 20,000 distinct CDR3 sequences, under 70% being singletons. Antigens of these TCRs are unknown. Material for sequencing was CD4+ T cells from blood, cultured in vitro. These receptors were collected from a human donor who had recovered from COVID-19. Each CDR3 is given with its conserved first and last residue. D genes are given only for firm matches. Clone size is shown for a subset of rows, as once, few, many or a class of expanded clone.

d_call j_call v_call clone_size cdr3_aa cdr3_nt
NA TRBJ2-7 TRBV29-1 few CSVGLATGYEQYF TGCAGCGTGGGGTTGGCTACGGGCTACGAGCAGTACTTC
TRBD1 TRBJ2-7 TRBV28 NA CASTERGTGGIEQYF TGTGCCAGCACCGAGCGGGGGACAGGGGGTATTGAGCAGTACTTC
NA TRBJ1-6 TRBV19 few CASSYDGPRDSPLHF TGTGCCAGTAGCTATGATGGGCCAAGGGATTCACCCCTCCACTTT
NA TRBJ2-3 TRBV7-8 NA CASSLVTGVHRWQYF TGTGCCAGCAGCTTAGTAACCGGAGTACACAGATGGCAGTATTTT
NA TRBJ1-5 TRBV10-2 NA CASSAGEGVYGQPQHF TGCGCCAGCAGCGCCGGAGAGGGGGTCTACGGGCAGCCCCAGCATTTT
NA TRBJ2-5 TRBV20-1 NA CSAVGGGPETQYF TGCAGTGCAGTTGGAGGGGGCCCGGAGACCCAGTACTTC
NA TRBJ1-6 TRBV4-2 NA CASSRRLSDRDNSPLHF TGTGCCAGCAGCCGGAGATTGTCAGACAGAGATAATTCACCCCTCCACTTT
NA TRBJ2-3 TRBV11-2 NA CASSGTWGTDTQYF TGTGCCAGCAGCGGGACTTGGGGCACAGATACGCAGTATTTT
TRBD1 TRBJ2-5 TRBV6-2/TRBV6-3 NA CASSRLRTGNKETQYF TGTGCCAGCAGTCGACTACGGACAGGGAATAAAGAGACCCAGTACTTC
TRBD1 TRBJ2-2 TRBV2 NA CASSAQGLDTGELFF TGTGCCAGCAGTGCACAGGGGTTGGACACCGGGGAGCTGTTTTTT